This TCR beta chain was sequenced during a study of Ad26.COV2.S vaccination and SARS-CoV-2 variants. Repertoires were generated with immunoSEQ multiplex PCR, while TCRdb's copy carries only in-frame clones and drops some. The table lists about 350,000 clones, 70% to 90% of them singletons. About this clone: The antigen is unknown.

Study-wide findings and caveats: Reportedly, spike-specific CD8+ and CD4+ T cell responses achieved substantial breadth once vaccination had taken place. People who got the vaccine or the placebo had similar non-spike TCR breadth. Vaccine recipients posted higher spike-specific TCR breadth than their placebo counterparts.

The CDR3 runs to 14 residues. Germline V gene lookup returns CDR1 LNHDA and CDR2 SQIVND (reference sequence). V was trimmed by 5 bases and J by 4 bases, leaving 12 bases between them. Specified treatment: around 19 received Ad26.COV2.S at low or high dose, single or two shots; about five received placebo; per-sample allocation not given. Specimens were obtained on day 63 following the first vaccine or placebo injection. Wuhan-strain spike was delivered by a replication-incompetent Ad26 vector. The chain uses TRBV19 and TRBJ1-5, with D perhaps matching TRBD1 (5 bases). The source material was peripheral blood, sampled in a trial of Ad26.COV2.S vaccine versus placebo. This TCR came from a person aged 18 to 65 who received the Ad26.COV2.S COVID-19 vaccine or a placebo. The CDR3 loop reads CASSPQGLNQPQHF. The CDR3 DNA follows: TGTGCCAGTAGTCCCCAGGGTTTGAATCAGCCCCAGCATTTT.